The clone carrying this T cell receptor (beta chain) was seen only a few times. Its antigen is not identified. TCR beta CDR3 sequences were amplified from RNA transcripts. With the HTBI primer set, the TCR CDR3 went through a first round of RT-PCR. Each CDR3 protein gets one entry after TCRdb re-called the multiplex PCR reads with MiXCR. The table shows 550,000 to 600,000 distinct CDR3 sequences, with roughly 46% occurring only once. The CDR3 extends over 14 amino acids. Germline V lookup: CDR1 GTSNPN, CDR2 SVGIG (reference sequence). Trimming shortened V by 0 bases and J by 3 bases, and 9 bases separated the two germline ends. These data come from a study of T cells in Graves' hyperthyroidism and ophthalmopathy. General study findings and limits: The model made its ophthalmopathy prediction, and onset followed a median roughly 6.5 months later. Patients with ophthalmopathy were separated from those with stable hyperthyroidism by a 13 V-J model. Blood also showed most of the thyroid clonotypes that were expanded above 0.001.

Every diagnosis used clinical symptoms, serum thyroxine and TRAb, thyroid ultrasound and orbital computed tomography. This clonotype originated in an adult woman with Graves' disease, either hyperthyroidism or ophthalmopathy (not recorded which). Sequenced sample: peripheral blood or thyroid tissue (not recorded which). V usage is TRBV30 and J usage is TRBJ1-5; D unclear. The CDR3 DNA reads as TGTGCCTGGAGTGTACGAAGACCCAATCAGCCCCAGCATTTT. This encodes CAWSVRRPNQPQHF.